One sample yielded the 4 T cell receptor beta chains listed below, sequenced in a study of T cell repertoires in cytomegalovirus infection. No cognate antigen is known for these TCRs. TCRdb reanalysed the reads using MiXCR and keeps one entry per CDR3 protein. The sample includes approximately 1,000,000 distinct CDR3 sequences, about a third of them seen just once. Here the sequenced sample was cultured CD8+ T cells from PBMCs, taken from culture after CMV antigen stimulation. These receptors were obtained from a human donor in good health (CMV status not recorded). Some clones in this sample may be carry-over from other donors' samples.

This clonotype was counted ten times or more. The gene calls are TRBV7-6 and TRBJ2-2; tentative D call: TRBD2 (5 bases). CDR1 is SGHVS and CDR2 is FNYEAQ in the germline V gene. V lost 5 bases and J lost 0, with 10 bases in between. The CDR3 is 15 residues long. The CDR3 DNA reads as TGTGCCAGCAGCCCGGAGGCACCGAACACCGGGGAGCTGTTTTTT. Translated: CASSPEAPNTGELFF.

The chain couples TRBV12-3 or TRBV12-4 to TRBJ1-2; 7 bases map to TRBD1. The CDR3 is 13 residues long. Trimming took 4 bases from V and 7 from J; bases not matched to a gene: 6. The CDR3 DNA sequence: TGTGCCAGCAGTTGGGTGACAGGGACTGGCTACACCTTC. Translating gives CASSWVTGTGYTF.

This clonotype was seen many times. The chain couples TRBV7-9 to TRBJ2-5; D might be TRBD1 or TRBD2, each matching 5 bases. The germline CDR1 and CDR2 sequences are SEHNR and FQNEAQ (reference sequence). Trimming shortened V by 0 bases and J by 1 base, and 15 bases separated the two germline ends. This CDR3 has 17 amino acids. The CDR3 loop reads CASSLATGTEPQETQYF. The DNA for the CDR3 is TGTGCCAGCAGCTTAGCCACCGGGACGGAACCCCAAGAGACCCAGTACTTC.

The rearrangement joins TRBV7-9 to TRBJ2-7; 7 positions agree with TRBD1. The CDR3 length is 13 residues. V gave up 5 bases and J gave up 5 bases; unmatched junction bases: 6. Per germline, CDR1 SEHNR and CDR2 FQNEAQ (reference sequence). CDR3 residues: CASSQTGIHEQYF. In DNA form, the CDR3 reads TGTGCCAGCAGCCAGACAGGGATCCACGAGCAGTACTTC.